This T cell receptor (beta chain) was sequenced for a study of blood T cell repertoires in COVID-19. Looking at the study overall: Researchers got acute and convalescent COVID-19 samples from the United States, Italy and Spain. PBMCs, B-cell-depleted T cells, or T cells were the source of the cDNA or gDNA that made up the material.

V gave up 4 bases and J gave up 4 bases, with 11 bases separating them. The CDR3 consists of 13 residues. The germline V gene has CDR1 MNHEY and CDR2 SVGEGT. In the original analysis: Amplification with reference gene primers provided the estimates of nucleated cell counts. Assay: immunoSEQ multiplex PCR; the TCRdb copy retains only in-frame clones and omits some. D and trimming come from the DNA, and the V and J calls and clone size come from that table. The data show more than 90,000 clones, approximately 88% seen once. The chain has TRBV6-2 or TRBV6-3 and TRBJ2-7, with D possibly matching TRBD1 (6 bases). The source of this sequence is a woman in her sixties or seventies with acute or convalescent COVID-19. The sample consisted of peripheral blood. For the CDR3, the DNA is TGTGCCAGCAGTTCTACGAGGGGGTACGAGCAGTACTTC. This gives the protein CASSSTRGYEQYF.